The next 8 T cell receptor beta chains were all read from a single sample in a study of blood T cell repertoires in COVID-19. This table comes from immunoSEQ multiplex PCR, and its TCRdb copy is limited to in-frame clones, with some not included. In the table there are around 150,000 clones, approximately 84% of which are singletons. Sequencing was performed on peripheral blood. These receptors all come from a woman of 80 years or more with acute or convalescent COVID-19.

The V call is TRBV10-3, the J call TRBJ2-7; D gene uncertain. Germline-derived CDR1 and CDR2 are ENHRY and SYGVKD. This CDR3 spans 12 amino acids. V gave up 0 bases and J gave up 3 bases, with 3 bases separating them. CDR3 protein: CAISESSYEQYF. The CDR3 nucleotides are TGTGCCATCAGTGAGTCCAGCTACGAGCAGTACTTC.

The chain couples TRBV4-2 to TRBJ1-2; 8 bases align to TRBD1. V shed 0 bases and J 4 bases; nucleotides not matched to a gene: 1. The CDR3 loop spans 14 amino acids. Germline V lookup: CDR1 LGHNA, CDR2 YNFKEQ. For the CDR3, the DNA is TGTGCCAGCAGCCAAGATGGACAGGGCTATGGCTACACCTTC. It specifies CASSQDGQGYGYTF.

V gene TRBV4-1 combines with J gene TRBJ2-2; 8 nucleotides line up with TRBD2. The CDR3 loop spans 17 amino acids. After removal of 3 bases from V and 0 bases from J, the junction contained 6 bases not matched to a gene. Germline V lookup: CDR1 MGHRA, CDR2 YSYEKL. The DNA of the CDR3 is TGCGCCAGCAGCCAGGAAGGACTAGCCTCGAACACCGGGGAGCTGTTTTTT. Translation gives CASSQEGLASNTGELFF.

The chain is built from TRBV5-1 and TRBJ2-3; 9 bases align to TRBD1. CDR3 length equals 17 residues. The junction had 13 bases not matched to a gene; V was cut back by 4 bases and J by 4 bases. CDR1 and CDR2 from the germline V gene are SGHRS and YFSETQ. CDR3 loop: CASSPFKTGGFADTQYF. CDR3 nucleotide sequence: TGCGCCAGCAGCCCCTTTAAGACAGGGGGTTTCGCAGATACGCAGTATTTT.

The rearrangement uses TRBV7-2 and TRBJ2-1, with TRBD2 matching 9 bases. Germline assignment: CDR1 SGHTA and CDR2 FQGNSA. This CDR3 is 17 amino acids long. With 2 bases clipped from V and 7 bases from J, the junction kept 12 bases outside the gene matches. CDR3 nucleotide sequence: TGTGCCAGCAGCTTACCTTCGACTAGCGGTTTTTTTAATGAGCAGTTCTTC. Translating gives CASSLPSTSGFFNEQFF.

V gene TRBV6-2 or TRBV6-3 combines with J gene TRBJ1-5, with 7 bases that match TRBD1. V lost 2 bases and J lost 6; bases outside the gene matches: 16. CDR3 length: 18 amino acids. Germline CDR1 and CDR2: MNHEY and SVGEGT. This CDR3 is CASSYPLLSSRGAQPQHF. The CDR3 nucleotides are TGTGCCAGCAGTTACCCCCTCCTGAGTTCCAGGGGGGCTCAGCCCCAGCATTTT.

CDR3: CASSPAYSGELFF. CDR3 bases: TGTGCCAGCAGTCCCGCGTATTCCGGGGAGCTGTTTTTT. The V gene is TRBV6-5, the J gene TRBJ2-2, with D hard to call. The CDR3 is made up of 13 amino acids. V lost 5 bases and J 6 bases, leaving 10 bases between the germline ends. Germline lookup yields CDR1 MNHEY and CDR2 SVGAGI.

This clone has just one count. Sequence at one end of the junction differs from germline and may be a read error. The V call is TRBV19, the J call TRBJ1-1; tentatively, D is TRBD1 (5 bases). Germline V lookup: CDR1 LNHDA, CDR2 SQIVND (reference sequence). CDR3 length: 16 residues. CDR3 in amino acids: CASSGQGLDPNAEAFF. In DNA form, the CDR3 reads TGTGCCAGTAGTGGGCAGGGATTAGACCCGAACGCTGAAGCTTTCTTT. Full variable domain (rest looked up from reference TRBV19 and TRBJ1-1): DGGITQSPKYLFRKEGQNVTLSCEQNLNHDAMYWYRQDPGQGLRLIYYSQIVNDFQKGDIAEGYSVSREKKESFPLTVTSAQKNPTAFYLCASSGQGLDPNAEAFFGQGTRLTVV.